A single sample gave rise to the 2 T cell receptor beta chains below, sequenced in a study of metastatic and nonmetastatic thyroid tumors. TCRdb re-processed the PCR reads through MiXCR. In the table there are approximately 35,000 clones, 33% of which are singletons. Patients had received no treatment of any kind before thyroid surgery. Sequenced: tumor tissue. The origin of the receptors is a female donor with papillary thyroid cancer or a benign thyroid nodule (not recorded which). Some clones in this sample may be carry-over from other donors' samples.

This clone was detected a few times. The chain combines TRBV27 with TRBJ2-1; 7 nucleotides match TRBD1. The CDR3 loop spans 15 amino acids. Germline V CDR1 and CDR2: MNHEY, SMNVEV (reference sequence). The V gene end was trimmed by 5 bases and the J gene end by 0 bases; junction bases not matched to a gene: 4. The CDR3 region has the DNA TGTGCCAGCAGTAGGGACAGCGACTCCTACAATGAGCAGTTCTTC. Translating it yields CASSRDSDSYNEQFF.

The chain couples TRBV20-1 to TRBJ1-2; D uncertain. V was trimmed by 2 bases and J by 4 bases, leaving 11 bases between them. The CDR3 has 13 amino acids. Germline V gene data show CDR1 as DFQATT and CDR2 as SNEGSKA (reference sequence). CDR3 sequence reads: CSARQVSGYGYTF. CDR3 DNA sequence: TGCAGTGCTAGACAGGTTTCGGGCTATGGCTACACCTTC.